This passage covers 16 T cell receptor beta chains from one sample sequenced in a study of yellow fever vaccine responses in identical twins. A single record per CDR3 protein comes from TCRdb applying MiXCR to the RT-PCR reads. The repertoire holds hundreds of distinct CDR3 sequences, around 70% seen once, with over 35% in the top ten. The sample in question was T cells from blood (PBMCs), unsorted or a sorted subset (not recorded which), obtained before or after yellow fever vaccination (not recorded which). Receptor source: a female donor who received the yellow fever vaccine.

The rearrangement links TRBV12-3 or TRBV12-4 to TRBJ1-1; D gene unclear. V was clipped by 8 bases and J by 1 base, with 14 bases between them. This CDR3 is built from 14 residues. CDR3 protein: CASDPQRTNTEAFF. DNA for the CDR3: TGTGCCAGCGACCCCCAGAGGACGAACACTGAAGCTTTCTTT.

The chain links TRBV9 to TRBJ2-5; the D gene is possibly TRBD1 (5 bases). Germline CDR1 SGDLS, CDR2 YYNGEE. Deletions cut 2 bases from V and 1 base from J, with 12 bases between. The CDR3 loop spans 15 amino acids. CDR3: CASSVDSIPQETQYF. CDR3 DNA: TGTGCCAGCAGCGTTGACAGCATCCCCCAAGAGACCCAGTACTTC.

DNA for the CDR3: TGCGCCAGCAGTCAATGGGCAGGGCCCGGACAGCCCCAGCATTTT. Translating it yields CASSQWAGPGQPQHF. The chain uses TRBV23-1 and TRBJ1-5; TRBD1 might be the D (5 bases). TRBV23-1 has ORF status, its function being uncertain. V lost 1 base, J lost 7 bases, and 14 bases lay in between. The CDR3 totals 15 residues.

This chain joins TRBV10-1 and TRBJ1-1; D remains unclear. The ends were cut back, 5 bases at V and 5 bases at J, with 9 bases in the middle. The CDR3 is made up of 12 amino acids. CDR1 is WNHNN, CDR2 SYGVQD, per germline (reference sequence). Here the CDR3 DNA reads TGCGCCAGCAGTAAGGTGGGAACTGAAGCTTTCTTT. Translated: CASSKVGTEAFF.

This clonotype has just one count. The CDR3 nucleotides are TGTGCCAGCAGCCATGGTAACGAGCAGTACTTC. It specifies CASSHGNEQYF. The gene calls are TRBV11-1 and TRBJ2-7, with D hard to call. Deletions cut 5 bases from V and 5 bases from J, with 7 bases between. The CDR3 length is 11 residues. CDR1 is SGHAT, CDR2 FQDESV, per germline (reference sequence). Variable domain in full (rest from reference TRBV11-1 and TRBJ2-7): EAEVAQSPRYKITEKSQAVAFWCDPISGHATLYWYRQILGQGPELLVQFQDESVVDDSQLPKDRFSAERLKGVDSTLKIQPAELGDSAMYLCASSHGNEQYFGPGTRLTVT.

This clonotype has more than one count but fewer than ten. This sequence joins TRBV7-9 and TRBJ2-1; 9 bases are shared with TRBD2. The CDR3 sequence is 15 residues long. V shed 5 bases and J 7 bases; nucleotides not matched to a gene: 9. CDR1 SEHNR and CDR2 FQNEAQ come from the germline V gene (reference sequence). The DNA for the CDR3 is TGTGCCAGCAGCCTTAGGCTAGCGGGGCAGAATGAGCAGTTCTTC. Its protein is CASSLRLAGQNEQFF.

This chain connects TRBV10-1 to TRBJ1-1; TRBD1 might be the D (5 bases). In germline, CDR1 is WNHNN, CDR2 SYGVQD (reference sequence). The CDR3 covers 16 residues. V lost 0 bases, J lost 0 bases, and 11 bases lay in between. CDR3 in DNA: TGCGCCAGCAGTGAGTCTTTGGCAGGGATGAACACTGAAGCTTTCTTT. It codes for CASSESLAGMNTEAFF.

The V and J genes are TRBV5-4 and TRBJ2-1, with D maybe TRBD1 (6 bases). Trimming took 4 bases from V and 4 from J, leaving 9 bases between them. CDR1 and CDR2 from the germline V gene are SGHNT and YYREEE (reference sequence). The CDR3 extends over 13 amino acids. The CDR3 nucleotides read TGTGCCAGCAGCCTCGGACAGTACAATGAGCAGTTCTTC. Protein: CASSLGQYNEQFF.

In its sample, this clonotype was seen once. This chain links TRBV4-1 with TRBJ1-2; 10 bases agree with TRBD1. The CDR3 runs to 15 residues. Germline CDR1 reads MGHRA; CDR2 reads YSYEKL. Trimming removed 3 bases from V and 2 bases from J; junction bases left unmatched: 3. The CDR3 sequence: CASSHGTGVNYGYTF. The CDR3 DNA reads as TGCGCCAGCAGCCACGGGACAGGGGTAAACTATGGCTACACCTTC.

The chain couples TRBV11-2 to TRBJ2-7; TRBD2 matches at 10 bases. Germline V gene lookup returns CDR1 SGHAT and CDR2 FQNNGV. CDR3 length: 15 amino acids. Trimming took 5 bases from V and 5 from J; bases not matched to a gene: 9. CDR3 sequence reads: CASSLTSGVIDEQYF. CDR3 nucleotides: TGTGCCAGCAGCCTTACTAGCGGGGTTATCGACGAGCAGTACTTC.

This chain connects TRBV9 to TRBJ2-5; no clear D. With 0 bases removed from V and 3 bases from J, the gap between germline ends came to 6 bases. The CDR3 runs 13 residues. The germline gives CDR1 SGDLS, CDR2 YYNGEE. For the CDR3, the DNA is TGTGCCAGCAGCGTAGTCCCAGAAGAGACCCAGTACTTC. Translated, it gives CASSVVPEETQYF.

The rearrangement joins TRBV13 to TRBJ2-1, with D possibly being TRBD1 (5 bases). Germline V gives CDR1 PRHDT, CDR2 FYEKMQ (reference sequence). Trimming left V 2 bases short and J 7 bases short, with 12 bases between. The CDR3 runs 14 residues. DNA for the CDR3: TGTGCCAGCAGCTTAAGGGGCCCCGGGAATGAGCAGTTCTTC. Translated, it gives CASSLRGPGNEQFF.

The rearrangement uses TRBV6-2 or TRBV6-3 and TRBJ2-3; D gene uncertain. This CDR3 is built from 14 residues. The V end was cut by 0 bases, the J end by 6 bases, with 10 bases between. Germline V gene sequence: CDR1 MNHEY, CDR2 SVGEGT. CDR3 sequence: CASSYSGPPDTQYF. CDR3 nucleotide sequence: TGTGCCAGCAGTTACTCGGGCCCCCCGGATACGCAGTATTTT.

The V and J genes are TRBV4-2 and TRBJ2-3; TRBD2 aligns across 9 bases. CDR3 length equals 16 residues. V shed 0 bases and J 2 bases; nucleotides not matched to a gene: 3. The V gene's germline CDR1 is LGHNA and CDR2 YNFKEQ. CDR3 sequence (DNA): TGTGCCAGCAGCCAAGAGCGGGGGGGGGCCACAGATACGCAGTATTTT. It yields the protein CASSQERGGATDTQYF.

The rearrangement joins TRBV6-1 to TRBJ1-5; the D is unclear. Trimming cost V 8 bases and J 1 base, with 15 bases left between them. The germline V gene encodes CDR1 MNHNS and CDR2 SASEGT. This CDR3 has 15 residues. CDR3 bases: TGTGCCAGCCGGCCAGACCCTGTGAGCAATCAGCCCCAGCATTTT. The encoded protein is CASRPDPVSNQPQHF.

V is TRBV12-1 and J is TRBJ1-2; TRBD1 is taken as the D call from the table, unchecked against the DNA. TRBV12-1 is marked as a pseudogene. The CDR3 consists of 16 residues. The CDR3 nucleotides read TGTGCCAGCAGCTCTTTGGGGACAGGGAGGTCGGATGGCTACACCTTC. It codes for CASSSLGTGRSDGYTF.